Detailed here is one TCR beta chain. In the original analysis: Reference gene primer amplification yielded estimated nucleated cell counts. Assay: immunoSEQ multiplex PCR; the TCRdb copy retains only in-frame clones and omits some. For V, J and clone size, that table is used; D and trimming come from the DNA. The top ten clones hold 5.5% of a sample with fewer than 150,000 clones, about 85% of them seen once. The data stem from a study of blood T cell repertoires in COVID-19. The CDR3 has 14 residues. CDR1 is SGHRS and CDR2 is YFSETQ in the germline V gene. Trimming took off 6 bases at V and 6 bases at J, with 16 bases between the two ends. Patients at the Seattle site were enrolled during active infection and followed longitudinally.

The receptor was isolated from a woman aged 60-75 years with COVID-19, enrolled during active disease. What was sequenced was peripheral blood. The chain couples TRBV5-1 to TRBJ2-1; D may be TRBD1 (8 bases). In DNA, the CDR3 is TGCGCCAGCAAACAGGGGGGGACGGTCAATGAGCAGTTCTTC. This translates into CASKQGGTVNEQFF.